Below are 19 T cell receptor beta chains sequenced from a single sample in a study of radiation and T cells in renal cell carcinoma. Only in-frame clones appear in the TCRdb table, and some are missing; sequencing was by immunoSEQ multiplex PCR. The profile covers over 60,000 clones, with 75% to 90% appearing a single time and about 2.5% taken by the ten largest. Time point denoted: blood 4 weeks post-SBRT, at nephrectomy. Indicated treatment: 15 Gy SBRT to primary tumor, nephrectomy 4 weeks later. The sequences come from blood, collected from a patient whose treatment included radiotherapy and nephrectomy. All receptors come from a woman aged 60-75 years with renal cell carcinoma.

The J gene is TRBJ2-1, the V gene TRBV5-1; 11 bases fit TRBD2. The CDR3 has 14 residues. The germline V gene has CDR1 SGHRS and CDR2 YFSETQ. Unmatched junction bases numbered 5, after V lost 4 bases and J lost 8 bases. CDR3 sequence reads: CASSLSGGAYEQFF. CDR3 bases: TGCGCCAGCAGCCTTAGCGGGGGGGCATATGAGCAGTTCTTC.

The rearrangement joins TRBV19 to TRBJ2-3; D gene unclear. V shed 6 bases and J shed 0 bases, with 19 bases lying between them. CDR1 and CDR2 (germline): LNHDA, SQIVND (reference sequence). The CDR3 consists of 17 residues. The CDR3 DNA reads as TGTGCCAGTAGCTCCGGGTTGACCCTTTCTAGCACAGATACGCAGTATTTT. Residues: CASSSGLTLSSTDTQYF.

The chain carries TRBV11-3 and TRBJ2-1; possible D gene TRBD1, 5 bases. V lost 5 bases to trimming and J lost 0 bases, with 11 bases between them. This CDR3 is 15 amino acids long. Germline CDR1 reads SGHNT; CDR2 reads YENEEA. The CDR3 DNA reads TGTGCCAGCAGCCAGGGCAGGAGCTCCTACAATGAGCAGTTCTTC. It specifies CASSQGRSSYNEQFF.

The chain's CDR3 is CASSPHSGSKREQYF. The CDR3, as DNA: TGTGCCAGTAGTCCCCATAGCGGGAGTAAAAGGGAGCAGTACTTC. This rearrangement joins TRBV19 to TRBJ2-7; TRBD2 aligns across 9 bases. With 5 bases clipped from V and 7 bases from J, the junction kept 12 bases outside the gene matches. This CDR3 has 15 amino acids. The V gene's germline CDR1 is LNHDA and CDR2 SQIVND (reference sequence). Together with reference TRBV19 and TRBJ2-7, the CDR3 gives the full variable domain: DGGITQSPKYLFRKEGQNVTLSCEQNLNHDAMYWYRQDPGQGLRLIYYSQIVNDFQKGDIAEGYSVSREKKESFPLTVTSAQKNPTAFYLCASSPHSGSKREQYFGPGTRLTVT.

The gene calls are TRBV6-6 and TRBJ2-7; no reliable D call. The CDR3 contains 13 residues. The germline V gene has CDR1 MNHNY and CDR2 SVGAGI (reference sequence). Trimming removed 9 bases from V and 4 bases from J, with 16 bases in between. Here the CDR3 reads CASSGLPPYEQYF. As DNA, the CDR3 is TGTGCCAGTTCAGGATTACCTCCATACGAGCAGTACTTC.

The chain is built from TRBV5-1 and TRBJ1-6; D is possibly TRBD1 (5 bases). CDR1 is SGHRS, CDR2 YFSETQ, per germline. The ends were cut back, 6 bases at V and 5 bases at J, with 9 bases in the middle. The CDR3 consists of 13 residues. DNA of the CDR3: TGCGCCAGCAAGGGAGGGGATAATTCACCCCTCCACTTT. Residues: CASKGGDNSPLHF.

This clone was detected only a few times. The chain recombines TRBV9 with TRBJ2-1; D is uncertain. V was pared by 4 bases and J by 3 bases, with 11 bases between. This CDR3 comprises 14 residues. Germline CDR1 and CDR2: SGDLS and YYNGEE. The CDR3 DNA follows: TGTGCCAGCAGCTCCCCGCTCGGCTACAATGAGCAGTTCTTC. Translating it yields CASSSPLGYNEQFF.

Only a few counts were recorded for this clone. V and J are TRBV18 and TRBJ1-1; D unresolved. V lost 6 bases and J lost 4, with 12 bases in between. This CDR3 spans 13 amino acids. Germline assignment: CDR1 KGHSH and CDR2 LQKENI. The CDR3 loop reads CASSPDGRTEAFF. CDR3 bases: TGTGCCAGCTCCCCCGACGGACGCACTGAAGCTTTCTTT.

This chain joins TRBV15 and TRBJ2-7; 9 positions match TRBD2. The trim removed 0 bases at V and 5 bases at J, leaving 8 bases unmatched. Germline lookup yields CDR1 LNHNV and CDR2 YYDKDF (reference sequence). The CDR3 contains 16 residues. The CDR3 here is CATSREYGSGSNEQYF. The CDR3 coding sequence is TGTGCCACCAGCAGAGAGTACGGTAGCGGGAGCAACGAGCAGTACTTC.

This clone was detected a few times. The rearrangement links TRBV19 to TRBJ1-1; D remains unclear. This CDR3 is 13 amino acids long. The germline V gene encodes CDR1 LNHDA and CDR2 SQIVND (reference sequence). V was clipped by 5 bases and J by 1 base, with 8 bases between them. DNA for the CDR3: TGTGCCAGTAGTGCCCAGTCGAACACTGAAGCTTTCTTT. Translation: CASSAQSNTEAFF.

The V call is TRBV12-5, the J call TRBJ1-1; 8 nucleotides agree with TRBD1. Looked up from germline, CDR1 is LGHNT and CDR2 is FRNRAP. The CDR3 is made up of 17 amino acids. Unmatched junction bases numbered 17, after V lost 6 bases and J lost 5 bases. The CDR3 region has the DNA TGTGCTAGTGGACTTAACGCCCGCGACAGGGGATGGACTGAAGCTTTCTTT. Its translation: CASGLNARDRGWTEAFF.

V is TRBV4-1 and J is TRBJ2-2; a weak D match, TRBD2 (7 bases). Germline assignment: CDR1 MGHRA and CDR2 YSYEKL. With 4 bases removed from V and 2 bases from J, the gap between germline ends came to 14 bases. The CDR3 runs 16 residues. The CDR3 bases are TGCGCCAGCAGCCCCACTGGGGGGGGCAACACCGGGGAGCTGTTTTTT. Translating gives CASSPTGGGNTGELFF.

The rearrangement links TRBV11-2 to TRBJ2-1; TRBD2 agrees at 8 bases. Trimming cost V 5 bases and J 2 bases; bases outside gene matches: 5. This CDR3 spans 15 amino acids. Germline CDR1 SGHAT, CDR2 FQNNGV. CDR3 sequence reads: CASSPLAGTYNEQFF. In DNA form, the CDR3 reads TGTGCCAGCAGCCCTCTAGCGGGTACCTACAATGAGCAGTTCTTC.

The gene calls are TRBV29-1 and TRBJ2-5, with 10 bases fitting TRBD1. Germline CDR1 is SQVTM and CDR2 is ANQGSEA. The CDR3 has 15 amino acids. The trim removed 3 bases at V and 4 bases at J, leaving 8 bases unmatched. This CDR3 is CSVDMRQGAGETQYF. In DNA, the CDR3 is TGCAGCGTTGACATGAGACAGGGGGCAGGAGAGACCCAGTACTTC.

CDR3 in amino acids: CASSPKLGVSLTGEQFF. DNA of the CDR3: TGTGCCAGCAGCCCAAAGCTCGGGGTCTCGCTCACCGGTGAGCAGTTCTTC. The chain employs TRBV5-6 and TRBJ2-1; maybe TRBD2 (5 bases). Trimming pared 4 bases from V and 9 bases from J, leaving 26 bases between. In germline, CDR1 is SGHDT, CDR2 YYEEEE. The CDR3 runs 17 residues. Combining the CDR3 with reference TRBV5-6 and TRBJ2-1 gives the whole variable domain DAGVTQSPTHLIKTRGQQVTLRCSPKSGHDTVSWYQQALGQGPQFIFQYYEEEERQRGNFPDRFSGHQFPNYSSELNVNALLLGDSALYLCASSPKLGVSLTGEQFFGPGTRLTVL.

The chain couples TRBV6-6 to TRBJ2-5; D tentatively reads TRBD1 or TRBD2 (5 bases each). The last part of the DNA fits TRBJ2-7 better; the J call may be wrong. This CDR3 spans 12 amino acids. Germline lookup yields CDR1 MNHNY and CDR2 SVGAGI (reference sequence). The CDR3 DNA follows: TGTGCCAGCAGTTACGGGGGATCCGAGCAGTACTTC. Protein product: CASSYGGSEQYF.

The chain employs TRBV2 and TRBJ2-3; TRBD1 or TRBD2 may be the D gene (5 bases each). Germline V CDR1 and CDR2: SNHLY, FYNNEI. The CDR3 totals 15 residues. Trimming took 6 bases from V and 6 from J, leaving 19 bases between them. DNA for the CDR3: TGTGCCAGCAGGACCGGGACGGCACAGAGCGATACGCAGTATTTT. This encodes CASRTGTAQSDTQYF.

The chain combines TRBV7-2 with TRBJ2-1; TRBD2 matches 7 bases. Germline CDR1 reads SGHTA; CDR2 reads FQGNSA. Germline trimming cut 4 bases from V and 10 bases from J; bases unmatched to any gene: 4. This CDR3 region has 12 residues. The CDR3 DNA follows: TGTGCCAGCAGCTGGACTAGAAAAGAGCAGTTCTTC. Encoded protein: CASSWTRKEQFF.

The chain joins TRBV13 to TRBJ1-2, with a possible D match to TRBD1 (6 bases). Germline-derived CDR1 and CDR2 are PRHDT and FYEKMQ (reference sequence). The CDR3 consists of 13 residues. The ends were cut back, 4 bases at V and 7 bases at J, with 13 bases in the middle. Here the CDR3 reads CASSWAGAGGYTF. CDR3 in DNA: TGTGCCAGCAGCTGGGCAGGGGCGGGTGGCTACACCTTC.